The rows below give T cell receptor beta chains drawn from one sample of a study of T cell repertoires in cytomegalovirus infection. These TCRs are of unknown antigen specificity. TCRdb ran MiXCR on the reads and lists one entry per CDR3 protein. The sample records hundreds of thousands of distinct CDR3 sequences, 32% being singletons. The sample here was cultured CD8+ T cells from PBMCs, taken from culture after CMV antigen stimulation. These receptors all come from a human donor in good health (CMV status not recorded). Some clones in this sample may be carry-over from other donors' samples. The CDR3 runs from the conserved cysteine through the conserved F or W. D genes are given only for firm matches.

v_call	d_call	j_call	cdr3_aa
TRBV20-1	TRBD1	TRBJ1-2	CSATGTGEHGYTF
TRBV10-2	-	TRBJ2-7	CATTSGYEQYF
TRBV4-1	TRBD1	TRBJ2-1	CASRTFGTGRSYNEQFF
TRBV6-2/TRBV6-3	-	TRBJ2-1	CASRTGRTEQFF
TRBV2	-	TRBJ2-4	CASRDPPGQAKNIQYF
TRBV4-1	-	TRBJ2-7	CASSQGPPYEQYF
TRBV5-1	-	TRBJ2-2	CASSLAVAFVGELFF
TRBV6-7	-	TRBJ2-5	CASSYSREETQYF
TRBV12-3/TRBV12-4	-	TRBJ2-1	CASSLGGPIYNEQFF
TRBV12-5	TRBD1	TRBJ1-1	CASGLEDRGDTEAFF
TRBV7-9	TRBD1	TRBJ1-2	CASRAPGQSNYGYTF
TRBV10-3	TRBD2	TRBJ2-5	CAISEGGDRETQYF
TRBV24-1	-	TRBJ1-2	CATSDSSTGYGYTF
TRBV19	-	TRBJ2-3	CASSLRGGWDTQYF
TRBV3-1	-	TRBJ2-5	CASSQENLQETQYF
TRBV6-6	-	TRBJ2-5	CASRTTGGGGGTEETQYF
TRBV2	-	TRBJ2-3	CASRGRRGPDTQYF
TRBV11-2	-	TRBJ2-1	CASSARDSHNEQFF
TRBV7-9	-	TRBJ1-2	CASLNRDLYGYTF
TRBV7-8	-	TRBJ1-1	CASSLTRGLGNTEAFF
TRBV4-1	-	TRBJ2-5	CASSPYPGEETQYF
TRBV7-9	-	TRBJ1-6	CASSFLGEMWESPLHF
TRBV19	-	TRBJ1-1	CASIQGQSEAFF
TRBV27	TRBD2	TRBJ2-3	CASRLARSTDTQYF
TRBV7-2	TRBD1	TRBJ2-5	CASSVGQGAWETQYF
TRBV10-3	TRBD2	TRBJ2-1	CAISESLASGYNEQFF
TRBV2	-	TRBJ2-7	CASETASYEQYF
TRBV7-6	TRBD1	TRBJ2-5	CASSYRGRGETQYF
TRBV4-1	-	TRBJ2-7	CASSQRAGSYEQYF
TRBV12-3/TRBV12-4	-	TRBJ1-2	CASSFQREDNGTRNYGYTF
TRBV7-9	TRBD1	TRBJ2-7	CASSLPGGGNEQYF
TRBV20-1	-	TRBJ2-7	CSAQSGTSYEQYF
TRBV4-2	-	TRBJ1-5	CASSQESTYDQPQHF
TRBV10-2	TRBD2	TRBJ2-3	CASSELRGTDTQYF
TRBV7-9	TRBD2	TRBJ2-1	CASSTSGTIYNEQFF
TRBV28	TRBD1	TRBJ1-4	CASSLGQGRNEKLFF
TRBV4-3	-	TRBJ1-2	CASSQDPLSQPSPYGYTF
TRBV6-5	-	TRBJ1-2	CASSYGPRYGYTF
TRBV18	-	TRBJ2-5	CASSQMRTAQETQYF
TRBV12-3/TRBV12-4	-	TRBJ1-4	CASSRQAEDEKLFF
TRBV2	-	TRBJ1-2	CASKRVYGYTF
TRBV12-3/TRBV12-4	-	TRBJ2-5	CASSLILRGTLQETQYF
TRBV6-2/TRBV6-3	TRBD2	TRBJ2-1	CASSLRTGGGYEQFF
TRBV5-4	-	TRBJ1-5	CASSYGIAQPQHF